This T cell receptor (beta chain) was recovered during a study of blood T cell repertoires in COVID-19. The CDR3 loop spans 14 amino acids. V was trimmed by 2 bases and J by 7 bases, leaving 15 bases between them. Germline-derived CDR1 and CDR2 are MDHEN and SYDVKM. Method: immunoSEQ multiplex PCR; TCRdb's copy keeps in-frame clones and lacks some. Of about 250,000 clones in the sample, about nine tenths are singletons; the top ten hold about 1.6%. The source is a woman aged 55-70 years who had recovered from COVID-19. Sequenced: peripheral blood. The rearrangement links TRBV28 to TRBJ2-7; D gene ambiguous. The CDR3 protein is CASSLAGVIREQYF. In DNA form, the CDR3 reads TGTGCCAGCAGTTTAGCTGGTGTAATTCGGGAGCAGTACTTC.